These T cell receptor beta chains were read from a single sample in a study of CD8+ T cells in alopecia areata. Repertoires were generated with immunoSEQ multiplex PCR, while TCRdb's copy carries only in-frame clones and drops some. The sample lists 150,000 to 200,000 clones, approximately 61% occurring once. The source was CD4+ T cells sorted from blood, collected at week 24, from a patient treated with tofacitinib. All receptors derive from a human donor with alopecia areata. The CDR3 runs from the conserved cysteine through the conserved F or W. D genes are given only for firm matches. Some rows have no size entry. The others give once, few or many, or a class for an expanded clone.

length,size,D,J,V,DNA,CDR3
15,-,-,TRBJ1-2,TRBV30,TGTGCCTGGAGTGTACGGGCGGAAACTAACTATGGCTACACCTTC,CAWSVRAETNYGYTF
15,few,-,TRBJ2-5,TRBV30,TGTGCCTGGAGCCCGGGATCTACCACCAAGGAGACCCAGTACTTC,CAWSPGSTTKETQYF
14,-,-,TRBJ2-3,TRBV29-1,TGCAGCGTTGAATTAACCAGCGCCCCAGACACGCAGTATTTT,CSVELTSAPDTQYF
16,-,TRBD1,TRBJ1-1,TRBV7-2,TGTGCCAGCAGCTTAATGTTGACAGGGGGGAACACTGAAGCTTTCTTT,CASSLMLTGGNTEAFF
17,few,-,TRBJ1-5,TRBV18,TGTGCCAGCTCACCATTACCCGCTGGATATAGCAATCAGCCCCAGCATTTT,CASSPLPAGYSNQPQHF
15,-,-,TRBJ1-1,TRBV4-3,TGCGCCAGCAGCCAAGGGACCTCCTTGAACACTGAAGCTTTCTTT,CASSQGTSLNTEAFF
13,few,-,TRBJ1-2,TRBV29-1,TGCAGCGCGGGCGGCGGGGGTTCCTATGGCTACACCTTC,CSAGGGGSYGYTF
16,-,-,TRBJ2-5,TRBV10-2,TGCGCCAGCAGTGAAGGGTGGGGGATGAACCAAGAGACCCAGTACTTC,CASSEGWGMNQETQYF
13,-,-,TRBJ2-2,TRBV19,TGTGCCAGTATGATTTGGGAAACCGGGGAGCTGTTTTTT,CASMIWETGELFF
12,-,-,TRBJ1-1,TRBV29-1,TGCAGCGTTGAAGATCAGGGAGTCGCAGCTTTCTTT,CSVEDQGVAAFF
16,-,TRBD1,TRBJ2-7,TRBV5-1,TGCGCCAGCGGCCTGCGGACCGGGACAGGGGTAAACGAGCAGTACTTC,CASGLRTGTGVNEQYF
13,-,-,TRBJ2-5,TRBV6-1,TGTGCCAGCAATTTCAGGGAAAGCGGGACCCAGTACTTC,CASNFRESGTQYF
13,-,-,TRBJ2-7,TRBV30,TGTGCCTGGAGTACTGCCTCGTTTGGGGAGCAGTACTTC,CAWSTASFGEQYF
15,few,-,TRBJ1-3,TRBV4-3,TGCGCCAGCAGCCAGCATCTATCGGGCGGAAACACCATATATTTT,CASSQHLSGGNTIYF
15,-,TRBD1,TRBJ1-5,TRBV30,TGTGCCTGGAGCTCCGGGACAGGGGGCAAACAGCCCCAGCATTTT,CAWSSGTGGKQPQHF
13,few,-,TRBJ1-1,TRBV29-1,TGCAGCGTTGAAGGCCAGAAGGGCACTGAAGCTTTCTTT,CSVEGQKGTEAFF
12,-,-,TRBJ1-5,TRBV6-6,TGTGCCAGCAGTATCCTGGGTCAGCCCCAGCATTTT,CASSILGQPQHF
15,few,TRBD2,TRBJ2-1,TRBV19,TGTGCCAGTAGTACCTCCCTAGCGGGGGGCGATGAGCAGTTCTTC,CASSTSLAGGDEQFF
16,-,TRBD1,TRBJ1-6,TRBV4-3,TGCGCCAGCAGCCAAGATCTCGGGACAGGGGATTCACCCCTCCACTTT,CASSQDLGTGDSPLHF
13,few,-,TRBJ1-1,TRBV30,TGTGCCTGGAGGGAGAGGTTGAACACTGAAGCTTTCTTT,CAWRERLNTEAFF
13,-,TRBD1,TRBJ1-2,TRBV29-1,TGCAGCGTGGAACTACAGGGGGCGCGTGGCTACACCTTC,CSVELQGARGYTF
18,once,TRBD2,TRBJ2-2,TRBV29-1,TGCAGCGTTGAAGACGGGAGCGATCTAGCGGGGGGCACCGGGGAGCTGTTTTTT,CSVEDGSDLAGGTGELFF
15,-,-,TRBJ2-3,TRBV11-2,TGTGCCAGCAGCTTTAACGATCCTAGCACAGATACGCAGTATTTT,CASSFNDPSTDTQYF
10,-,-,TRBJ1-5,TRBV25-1,TGTGCCAGTTGTTGTCAGCCCCAGCATTTT,CASCCQPQHF
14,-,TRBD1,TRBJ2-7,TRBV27,TGTGCCACCCGGGGCGGGACAGGAGCCTACGAGCAGTACTTC,CATRGGTGAYEQYF
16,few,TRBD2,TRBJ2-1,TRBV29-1,TGCAGCGGCCGCCCCCCCGGGACTACCTTCCTCGGTGAGCAGTTCTTC,CSGRPPGTTFLGEQFF
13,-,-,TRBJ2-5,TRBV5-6,TGTGCCAGCAGCCTTCTTATCCGAGAGACCCAGTACTTC,CASSLLIRETQYF
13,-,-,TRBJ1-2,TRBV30,TGTGCCTGGACTTCATTGACGGGCTATGGCTACACCTTC,CAWTSLTGYGYTF
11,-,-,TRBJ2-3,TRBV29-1,TGCAGCGTTGGGTTCGAAGATACGCAGTATTTT,CSVGFEDTQYF
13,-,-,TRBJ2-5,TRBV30,TGTGCCTGGAGTGAAACGGGGATGGAGACCCAGTACTTC,CAWSETGMETQYF
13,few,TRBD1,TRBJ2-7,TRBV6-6,TGTGCCAGCAGTCAAACAGGGGCAAACGAGCAGTACTTC,CASSQTGANEQYF
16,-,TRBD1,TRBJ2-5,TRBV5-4,TGTGCCAGCAGCCAAGAACAGGGGGCAATTGCAGAGACCCAGTACTTC,CASSQEQGAIAETQYF
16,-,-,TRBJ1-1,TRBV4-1,TGCGCCAGCAGCCAAGATCGGAGGGGTCGGAACACTGAAGCTTTCTTT,CASSQDRRGRNTEAFF
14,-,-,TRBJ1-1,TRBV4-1,TGCGCCAGCAGCCAAGAAGATCTTCAGGGAGCAGCTTTCTTT,CASSQEDLQGAAFF
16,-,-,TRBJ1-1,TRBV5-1,TGCGCCAGCAGCTTGATCGGTGTGACAGCGAACACTGAAGCTTTCTTT,CASSLIGVTANTEAFF
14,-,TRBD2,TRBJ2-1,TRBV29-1,TGCAGCGAAGGACTAGCGGGGGGTATAAATGAGCAGTTCTTC,CSEGLAGGINEQFF
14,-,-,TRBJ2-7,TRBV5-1,TGCGCCAGCAGCTCAGGACAGTCCACCTACGAGCAGTACTTC,CASSSGQSTYEQYF
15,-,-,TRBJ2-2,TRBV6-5,TGTGCCAGCAGTGTGCAGGGGCCCCCAGGGGGGGAGCTGTTTTTT,CASSVQGPPGGELFF
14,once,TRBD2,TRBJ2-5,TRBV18,TGTGCCAGCTCACCTAGCGGGGGAACGGAGACCCAGTACTTC,CASSPSGGTETQYF
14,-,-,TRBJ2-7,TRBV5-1,TGCGCCAGCAGCCCAAGAGACAGGCCCGACGAGCAGTACTTC,CASSPRDRPDEQYF